This TCR beta chain was sequenced during a study of PD-1 blockade in classical Hodgkin lymphoma. Each of the patients experienced relapse following autologous stem cell transplantation, and their brentuximab vedotin exposure differed. Here immunoSEQ multiplex PCR was the method, and the copy in TCRdb shows in-frame clones only, minus some. The sample lists around 40,000 clones, 60% to 75% occurring once. Notes on this clone: Its antigen is not known.

Study-level findings and limits: There remain no defined causes for the repertoire differences, which possibly reflect disease activity or prior therapy.

Trimming pared 4 bases from V and 2 bases from J, leaving 13 bases between. The CDR3 loop spans 15 amino acids. Germline V lookup: CDR1 SGHDN, CDR2 FVKESK. The TCR sequence derives from a human donor with classical Hodgkin lymphoma. Here the sequenced sample was peripheral blood mononuclear cells (PBMCs), taken at baseline. The rearrangement joins TRBV14 to TRBJ2-3, with TRBD2 as a possible D gene (5 bases). This CDR3 is CASSPLRTDTDTQYF. The CDR3 DNA follows: TGTGCCAGCAGCCCGCTTCGGACTGACACAGATACGCAGTATTTT.